The clone carrying this T cell receptor beta chain is labeled as medium-sized. Its antigen is unknown. By 5'RACE with 10-nucleotide random UMIs, the cDNA was made. TCRdb used MiXCR to reprocess the 5' RACE reads, holding one entry per CDR3 protein. The sample holds 25,000 or so distinct CDR3 sequences; roughly 13% are singletons and the top ten take less than 5.5%. V shed 3 bases and J shed 8 bases, with 8 bases lying between them. The CDR3 covers 12 residues. Germline V lookup: CDR1 MDHEN, CDR2 SYDVKM. Time point meaning: technical triplicate 1. The sample comes from a study of neurological immune-mediated disorders. Study outcomes and limitations: The highest TCR clonal expansion occurred in HTLV-1-associated myelopathy; multiple sclerosis fell below healthy controls.

V is TRBV28 and J is TRBJ2-1; D unclear. This clonotype was obtained from a female donor with HTLV-1-associated myelopathy (HAM/TSP). Specimen: CD4+ T cells from blood. CDR3 protein: CASSLDRDEQFF. CDR3 bases: TGTGCCAGCAGTTTGGATAGGGATGAGCAGTTCTTC.